This is a list of T cell receptor beta chains from one sample in a study of blood T cell repertoires in COVID-19. Sequencing was performed with immunoSEQ multiplex PCR; in TCRdb, only in-frame clones are kept and a portion is missing. The data show over 200,000 clones, over 80% seen once. Sample: PBMCs or T cells enriched from blood (not recorded which). All receptors come from a woman aged 30 to 39 who had been exposed to COVID-19. Each CDR3 is given with its conserved first and last residue. A D gene is named only where the DNA matches it firmly. For some rows the clone size is stated as once, few or many, or as a class when expanded; others skip it.

>TRBV7-9|TRBJ2-2|TRBD2|.
TGTGCCAGCAGCCCCGGGGGCGGGAGGGCCCGACGGACCGGGGAGCTGTTTTTT
CASSPGGGRARRTGELFF
>TRBV30|TRBJ1-5|TRBD1|.
TGTGCCTGGAGCCAAGGACAGGGGACTAATCAGCCCCAGCATTTT
CAWSQGQGTNQPQHF
>TRBV30|TRBJ1-5|TRBD1|.
TGTGCCTGGAGTGGACAGGGGGGTCAGCCCCAGCATTTT
CAWSGQGGQPQHF
>TRBV30|TRBJ2-7|TRBD2|.
TGTGCCTGGAGTGTACGTTGGAAGAGCGGGAGAGACTACGAGCAGTACTTC
CAWSVRWKSGRDYEQYF
>TRBV30|TRBJ2-6|.|.
TGTGCCTGGAGTGTGGGCCCCTCTGGGGCCAACGTCCTGACTTTC
CAWSVGPSGANVLTF
>TRBV2|TRBJ1-1|.|once
TGTGCCAGCACCGAGTACTCGAAGAGCACTGAAGCTTTCTTT
CASTEYSKSTEAFF
>TRBV12-3/TRBV12-4|TRBJ1-1|.|.
TGTGCCAGCAGTTTTTCGTACACTGAAGCTTTCTTT
CASSFSYTEAFF
>TRBV2|TRBJ1-2|TRBD1|.
TGTGCCAGCAACCGGGACAGGGACTATGGCTACACCTTC
CASNRDRDYGYTF
>TRBV5-1|TRBJ2-3|.|once
TGCGCCAGCAGCCCGGGACACCATAGCACAGATACGCAGTATTTT
CASSPGHHSTDTQYF
>TRBV4-2|TRBJ1-4|TRBD1|.
TGTGCCAGCAGGGGGACAGGAGTAAATGAAAAACTGTTTTTT
CASRGTGVNEKLFF
>TRBV19|TRBJ1-1|.|.
TGTGCCAGTAGTATCGCGACAGGGAACACTGAAGCTTTCTTT
CASSIATGNTEAFF
>TRBV19|TRBJ1-1|.|.
TGTGCCAGTAGTATAGGAGGAGGGAACACTGAAGCTTTCTTT
CASSIGGGNTEAFF
>TRBV9|TRBJ1-2|.|.
TGTGCCAGCAGCCCATTTGACAGGACAAACTATGGCTACACCTTC
CASSPFDRTNYGYTF
>TRBV5-1|TRBJ1-5|.|.
TGCGCCAGCAGCTTGAGTCCAGGGGAGTATCAGCCCCAGCATTTT
CASSLSPGEYQPQHF
>TRBV5-1|TRBJ2-5|.|.
TGCGCCAGCAGCTTGATCGCGGGGGCCGTTCGCGAGACCCAGTACTTC
CASSLIAGAVRETQYF
>TRBV15|TRBJ1-5|.|.
TGTGCCACCGGGCCGGGAGGACATAGCAATCAGCCCCAGCATTTT
CATGPGGHSNQPQHF
>TRBV7-6|TRBJ2-6|.|.
TGTGCCAGCAGCTTAGAGAGGGGGTCGACCTCTGGGGCCAACGTCCTGACTTTC
CASSLERGSTSGANVLTF
>TRBV6-5|TRBJ1-1|.|.
TGTGCCAGCAGTTACTCTCGGGGCACTGAAGCTTTCTTT
CASSYSRGTEAFF
>TRBV18|TRBJ2-1|TRBD2|.
TGTGCCAGCTCACCATCGAGTGGTCTAGCGGGAGGGGGAACCTACAATGAGCAGTTCTTC
CASSPSSGLAGGGTYNEQFF
>TRBV25-1|TRBJ1-1|.|.
TGTGCCAGCAGTGACCAGTTGAACACTGAAGCTTTCTTT
CASSDQLNTEAFF
>TRBV6-5|TRBJ2-7|TRBD2|.
TGTGCCAGCAGCCAAACGATGGGGGGGTCGGAGGACTTC
CASSQTMGGSEDF
>TRBV6-5|TRBJ2-3|.|.
TGTGCCAGCAGTTGGACAACTAGCACAGATACGCAGTATTTT
CASSWTTSTDTQYF
>TRBV6-4|TRBJ2-1|TRBD2|.
TGTGCCAGCGGGACTAGCGGGTCTAATGAGCAGTTCTTC
CASGTSGSNEQFF
>TRBV5-1|TRBJ2-1|.|.
TGCGCCAGCAGCTTGGCCTCGGGGAGGAATGAGCAGTTCTTC
CASSLASGRNEQFF
>TRBV18|TRBJ1-2|TRBD1|.
TGTGCCAGCTCACCACTCCCCGAAGCGTTTGACAGGGCTAACTATGGCTACACCTTC
CASSPLPEAFDRANYGYTF
>TRBV4-1|TRBJ2-3|.|once
TGCGCCAGCAGCCAAGTCAGGGTCACAGATACGCAGTATTTT
CASSQVRVTDTQYF
>TRBV24-1|TRBJ2-1|.|.
TGTGCCACCAGTGACGCTCTAGCAGGCTCCTACAATGAGCAGTTCTTC
CATSDALAGSYNEQFF
>TRBV5-1|TRBJ2-5|TRBD1|.
TGCGCCAGCAGCTCCCGGACAGGGGAAGAGACCCAGTACTTC
CASSSRTGEETQYF
>TRBV4-1|TRBJ2-7|.|once
TGCGCCAGCAGCCATCGCCTAGGACAAAGCTCCTACGAGCAGTACTTC
CASSHRLGQSSYEQYF
>TRBV5-6|TRBJ2-7|TRBD1|.
TGTGCCAGCAGATCCGAGGTCGTCAGGGGGTCCTACGAGCAGTACTTC
CASRSEVVRGSYEQYF
>TRBV7-9|TRBJ2-3|.|.
TGTGCCAGCAGCCCTACGTTTGCTTCAGATACGCAGTATTTT
CASSPTFASDTQYF
>TRBV29-1|TRBJ2-5|.|.
TGCAGCGTTGTCGGCAGGGGACAAGAGACCCAGTACTTC
CSVVGRGQETQYF
>TRBV12-2|TRBJ2-5|.|.
TGTGCAAGTCGCTTAGCGGACAGGTGCCAAGAGACCCAGTACTTC
CASRLADRCQETQYF
>TRBV29-1|TRBJ2-7|.|.
TGCAGCGTTGAGAGGAGCTACGAGCAGTACTTC
CSVERSYEQYF
>TRBV24-1|TRBJ1-2|TRBD1|.
TGTGCCACTTCCTCGGGACAGGGAAACTATGGCTACACCTTC
CATSSGQGNYGYTF
>TRBV5-1|TRBJ1-1|TRBD1|.
TGCGCCATCAACTCGGGACCGGGACAGGGGAGGACTGAAGCTTTCTTT
CAINSGPGQGRTEAFF
>TRBV5-1|TRBJ2-1|.|.
TGCGCCAGCAGCACAGTTAATGAGCAGTTCTTC
CASSTVNEQFF
>TRBV19|TRBJ1-5|TRBD1|.
TGTGCCAGTAGTATCAAAGCACAGGGGGGACAGCCCCAGCATTTT
CASSIKAQGGQPQHF
>TRBV18|TRBJ1-2|.|once
TGTGCCAGCTCCTTATACAACAGATATTTTAACTATGGCTACACCTTC
CASSLYNRYFNYGYTF
>TRBV4-1|TRBJ2-5|TRBD1|many
TGCGCCAGCACGCGGGACAGGGATTTAGAGACCCAGTACTTC
CASTRDRDLETQYF
>TRBV5-4|TRBJ1-2|TRBD1|once
TGTGCCAGCCGTCGACAGGGGGGGAACTATGGCTACACCTTC
CASRRQGGNYGYTF
>TRBV6-5|TRBJ1-5|TRBD1|.
TGTGCCAGCTCGACAGGGAGCAATCAGCCCCAGCATTTT
CASSTGSNQPQHF
>TRBV6-5|TRBJ1-5|.|.
TGTGCCAGCAGTTACGGGCAGGGCGGCCAGCCCCAGCATTTT
CASSYGQGGQPQHF
>TRBV3-1/TRBV3-2|TRBJ2-7|.|.
TGTGCCAGCAGCCAAGTTAGGTGGGGGCCGAACTCCTACGAGCAGTACTTC
CASSQVRWGPNSYEQYF
>TRBV24-1|TRBJ1-6|TRBD1|.
TGTGCCACCAGTGATCCAAAACAGGGGCGGGGATCACCCCTCCACTTT
CATSDPKQGRGSPLHF